The present entry profiles one TCR beta chain with its context. The sort gate was single viable CD3+CD4+CD8-CD45RO+ cells for memory CD4+ T cells. Sequencing used immunoSEQ multiplex PCR; TCRdb keeps in-frame clones, though not all of them. The repertoire holds some 59,000 clones, with roughly 80% as singletons. This sample was included in a study of memory CD4+ T cells and cytomegalovirus serostatus. The clonotype comes from an adult in good health and CMV-seronegative. The sequencing sample was made of memory CD4+ T cells from blood.

The CDR3 DNA sequence: TGTGCCAGTAGTACGGGACAGGGAAACAGCGGCTACACCTTC. This sequence encodes CASSTGQGNSGYTF. The chain recombines TRBV19 with TRBJ1-2; 9 bases agree with TRBD1. In germline, CDR1 is LNHDA, CDR2 SQIVND (reference sequence). The CDR3 loop spans 14 amino acids. The V gene end was trimmed by 4 bases and the J gene end by 8 bases; junction bases not matched to a gene: 8.